These 19 T cell receptor beta chains originate from one sample sequenced in a study of T cell responses to AZD1222 COVID-19 vaccine. Assay used: immunoSEQ multiplex PCR; TCRdb lists only in-frame clones, some missing. The table records approximately 170,000 clones, just over 90% of them present only once. Sequenced here: peripheral blood, sampled on day 0 of AZD1222 vaccination. All receptors derive from an adult in good health.

The chain employs TRBV15 and TRBJ1-5; D is ambiguous. V dropped 1 base and J dropped 11 bases, with 9 bases sitting between them. The germline V gene encodes CDR1 LNHNV and CDR2 YYDKDF (reference sequence). This CDR3 is 12 amino acids long. Here the CDR3 DNA reads TGTGCCACCAGCAGAGTCCCGGAGACCCAGCATTTT. Amino acids: CATSRVPETQHF. Looking up the rest from reference TRBV15 and TRBJ1-5 gives the full variable domain: DAMVIQNPRYQVTQFGKPVTLSCSQTLNHNVMYWYQQKSSQAPKLLFHYYDKDFNNEADTPDNFQSRRPNTSFCFLDIRSPGLGDTAMYLCATSRVPETQHFGDGTRLSIL.

The chain carries TRBV3-1 (or the pseudogene TRBV3-2) and TRBJ2-5; TRBD2 might be the D (6 bases). From germline, CDR1 is LGHDT and CDR2 YNNKEL (reference sequence). Trimming took 0 bases from V and 3 from J, leaving 11 bases between them. CDR3 length: 15 amino acids. The CDR3 loop reads CASSQDIASEETQYF. The DNA for the CDR3 is TGTGCCAGCAGCCAAGATATTGCTAGCGAAGAGACCCAGTACTTC.

The chain uses TRBV5-1 and TRBJ2-3, with D possibly TRBD2 on 6 matching bases. CDR1 SGHRS and CDR2 YFSETQ come from the germline V gene. Deletions cut 5 bases from V and 1 base from J, with 17 bases between. The CDR3 length is 16 residues. CDR3 sequence: CASRREEGLGTDTQYF. The CDR3 region has the DNA TGCGCCAGCAGACGAGAGGAGGGCCTCGGCACAGATACGCAGTATTTT.

This rearrangement joins TRBV6-2 or TRBV6-3 to TRBJ2-5; no clear D gene. Trimming took 5 bases from V and 3 from J, leaving 4 bases between them. In germline, CDR1 is MNHEY, CDR2 SVGEGT. The CDR3 consists of 11 residues. As DNA, the CDR3 is TGTGCCAGCAGTCGCGAAGAGACCCAGTACTTC. It codes for CASSREETQYF.

V usage is TRBV3-1 (or the pseudogene TRBV3-2) and J usage is TRBJ1-1, with D possibly being TRBD1 (5 bases). The CDR3 loop spans 17 amino acids. Looked up from germline, CDR1 is LGHDT and CDR2 is YNNKEL (reference sequence). The germline V and J ends were trimmed by 4 bases and 1 base, with 19 bases remaining between them. Here the CDR3 DNA reads TGTGCCAGCAGCCCCCTCCAGGGCGTATTGGAGAACACTGAAGCTTTCTTT. Protein sequence: CASSPLQGVLENTEAFF.

The chain links TRBV5-6 to TRBJ1-1; D may be TRBD1 (5 bases). The CDR3 contains 15 residues. Germline V gives CDR1 SGHDT, CDR2 YYEEEE. Trimming took 0 bases from V and 11 from J, leaving 20 bases between them. In DNA form, the CDR3 reads TGTGCCAGCAGCTTGGCCCAGGCCGGGGGGATTTATGCTTTCTTT. Translated: CASSLAQAGGIYAFF.

The chain employs TRBV6-6 and TRBJ2-1; 7 bases are shared with TRBD2. Germline assignment: CDR1 MNHNY and CDR2 SVGAGI (reference sequence). The CDR3 sequence is 15 residues long. V gave up 5 bases and J gave up 4 bases; unmatched junction bases: 8. The CDR3 sequence: CASSPASGDYNEQFF. As DNA, the CDR3 is TGTGCCAGCAGTCCCGCCAGCGGGGATTACAATGAGCAGTTCTTC.

This chain connects TRBV5-1 to TRBJ1-2; no definite D call. Germline CDR1 is SGHRS and CDR2 is YFSETQ. This CDR3 spans 14 amino acids. V dropped 4 bases and J dropped 1 base, with 11 bases sitting between them. The CDR3 DNA reads as TGCGCCAGCAGCCTAACCCCTGATAACTATGGCTACACCTTC. Its protein product is CASSLTPDNYGYTF.

The chain is built from TRBV6-7 and TRBJ1-3; 8 bases agree with TRBD1. TRBV6-7 is treated as an ORF (open reading frame) with a function not yet certain. The CDR3 runs to 17 residues. V lost 7 bases to trimming and J lost 0 bases; unmatched junction nucleotides: 11. The CDR3 DNA reads TGTGCCAGCACCTTTTCAAACAGGGGGACCTCTGGAAACACCATATATTTT. Encoded protein: CASTFSNRGTSGNTIYF.

This sequence joins TRBV5-1 and TRBJ1-1, with D unresolved. The CDR3 totals 15 residues. CDR1 is SGHRS and CDR2 is YFSETQ in the germline V gene. Trimming removed 0 bases at V and 4 bases at J, with 13 bases between. The CDR3 loop reads CASSLGFGRATEAFF. The CDR3 nucleotides read TGCGCCAGCAGCTTGGGTTTCGGGAGGGCCACTGAAGCTTTCTTT.

The V call is TRBV4-2, the J call TRBJ1-1, with D maybe TRBD1 (5 bases). Germline V gives CDR1 LGHNA, CDR2 YNFKEQ. This CDR3 comprises 12 residues. V was cut by 0 bases and J by 10 bases, with 9 bases left in between. The DNA for the CDR3 is TGTGCCAGCAGCCAAGAGGGGGAAGGAGCTTTCTTT. Translating it yields CASSQEGEGAFF.

This clone was counted between two and nine times. The CDR3 region is CASSQAQSIGTREQYF. As DNA, the CDR3 is TGCGCCAGCAGCCAAGCACAGTCCATCGGCACACGCGAGCAGTACTTC. The rearrangement links TRBV4-1 to TRBJ2-7; D is unresolved. Germline V CDR1 and CDR2: MGHRA, YSYEKL. Trimming shortened V by 1 base and J by 6 bases, and 19 bases separated the two germline ends. CDR3 length: 16 amino acids.

The chain uses TRBV12-5 and TRBJ1-2; D call uncertain. CDR1 is LGHNT, CDR2 FRNRAP, per germline. Trimming took 0 bases from V and 7 from J, leaving 27 bases between them. CDR3 length: 19 amino acids. CDR3 loop: CASGLVIRAGTSPFFGYTF. In nucleotides, the CDR3 is TGTGCTAGTGGTTTGGTAATCCGAGCAGGAACGTCCCCTTTTTTTGGCTACACCTTC.

The chain uses TRBV2 and TRBJ1-6; D is perhaps TRBD1 (5 bases). This CDR3 has 14 residues. Trimming pared 6 bases from V and 9 bases from J, leaving 15 bases between. CDR1 is SNHLY, CDR2 FYNNEI, per germline. The CDR3 nucleotides read TGTGCCAGCAGGCCGACCCTCGGGGGTTCACCCCTCCACTTT. This encodes CASRPTLGGSPLHF.

The V and J genes are TRBV5-1 and TRBJ1-6; TRBD1 might be the D (6 bases). This CDR3 has 14 residues. Germline V gives CDR1 SGHRS, CDR2 YFSETQ. V shed 4 bases and J shed 7 bases, with 12 bases lying between them. The DNA for the CDR3 is TGCGCCAGCAGCGTGACAGGATTCAATTCACCCCTCCACTTT. Translating gives CASSVTGFNSPLHF.

This sequence joins TRBV6-1 and TRBJ2-1, with D unclear. Germline V lookup: CDR1 MNHNS, CDR2 SASEGT. Trimming shortened V by 2 bases and J by 0 bases, and 8 bases separated the two germline ends. This CDR3 has 15 amino acids. CDR3 sequence reads: CASSELGLSYNEQFF. The CDR3 nucleotides are TGTGCCAGCAGTGAACTGGGCCTCTCCTACAATGAGCAGTTCTTC.

The chain has TRBV4-1 and TRBJ2-6; D is possibly TRBD1 or TRBD2 (6 bases each). Trimming left V 8 bases short and J 4 bases short, with 15 bases between. The CDR3 contains 15 residues. Germline V CDR1 and CDR2: MGHRA, YSYEKL. The CDR3 here is CASSVGAGGANVLTF. The CDR3 nucleotides read TGCGCCAGCTCTGTGGGGGCGGGAGGGGCCAACGTCCTGACTTTC.

The genes are TRBV11-2 and TRBJ2-1; no firm D call. This CDR3 has 12 residues. Per germline, CDR1 SGHAT and CDR2 FQNNGV. Trimming took off 4 bases at V and 7 bases at J, with 8 bases between the two ends. The CDR3: CASSYNNNEQFF. In DNA, the CDR3 is TGTGCCAGCAGCTACAACAATAATGAGCAGTTCTTC.

The chain carries TRBV5-1 and TRBJ2-1, with TRBD2 matching 11 bases. This CDR3 has 16 residues. Trimming at V came to 0 bases and at J to 5 bases, leaving 4 bases not matched to a gene. Germline V lookup: CDR1 SGHRS, CDR2 YFSETQ. CDR3: CASSLGGTSGHNEQFF. In DNA form, the CDR3 reads TGCGCCAGCAGCTTGGGAGGGACTAGCGGTCACAATGAGCAGTTCTTC.